These 25 T cell receptor beta chains originate from one sample sequenced in a study of cytomegalovirus exposure and HLA in healthy donors (dated 2017 in TCRdb). Receptor libraries were prepared by the immunoSEQ multiplex PCR assay. A mixture of 60 forward primers for TCR Vbeta segments and 13 reverse primers for TCR Jbeta segments was used in the multiplex PCR. TCRdb stores this immuneACCESS table with in-frame sequences only. Part of the clones is absent; in the studies checked, under half of the shortfall reflects unresolved V genes, and no reason is known for the rest. The sample records roughly 190,000 clones, around two thirds of which are singletons. The ten largest clonotypes hold around 2.9% of the sample. The sample comprised PBMCs. The receptor set was obtained from a middle-aged man in good health and CMV-seronegative.

DNA for the CDR3: TGTGCCAGCAGCCTGGGGACTAGCGTTTACGAGCAGTACTTC. Its protein is CASSLGTSVYEQYF. The chain uses TRBV13 and TRBJ2-7, with 10 bases lining up with TRBD2. J was trimmed by 4 bases and V by 5 bases; bases with no gene match: 5. CDR3 size: 14 residues. CDR1 and CDR2 (germline): PRHDT, FYEKMQ (reference sequence).

The V and J genes are TRBV14 and TRBJ1-5; D call uncertain. The V gene lost 3 bases and the J gene lost 10 bases, with 13 bases spanning the gap. Germline CDR1 and CDR2: SGHDN and FVKESK. The CDR3 sequence is 13 residues long. The CDR3 DNA reads TGTGCCAGCAGCCATTGGGCAAAAAAACCCCAGCATTTT. Amino acid sequence: CASSHWAKKPQHF.

The chain uses TRBV10-3 and TRBJ1-2, with 10 nucleotides matching TRBD1. The V gene's germline CDR1 is ENHRY and CDR2 SYGVKD. CDR3 length: 14 amino acids. V was pared by 10 bases and J by 8 bases, with 13 bases of the junction left unmatched. The CDR3 protein is CATRGVGQGQGYTF. CDR3 nucleotide sequence: TGTGCCACCCGAGGCGTGGGACAGGGGCAAGGCTACACCTTC.

The chain joins TRBV11-2 to TRBJ2-3; TRBD2 matches 10 bases. The CDR3 sequence is 15 residues long. The germline V gene has CDR1 SGHAT and CDR2 FQNNGV. V shed 3 bases, J shed 5 bases, and the junction held 5 bases outside the gene matches. The CDR3 nucleotides read TGTGCCAGCAGCTTGACTAGCGGGCGCCGAGATACGCAGTATTTT. As protein: CASSLTSGRRDTQYF.

The V gene is TRBV30, the J gene TRBJ2-3; weak D call: TRBD2 (6 bases). V was shortened by 1 base and J by 7 bases, with 9 bases between the two germline ends. This CDR3 region has 12 residues. CDR1 and CDR2 from the germline V gene are GTSNPN and SVGIG (reference sequence). DNA of the CDR3: TGTGCCTGGAGTGGTGGGGGGTATACGCAGTATTTT. It encodes CAWSGGGYTQYF. Full variable domain (remainder filled in from reference TRBV30 and TRBJ2-3): SQTIHQWPATLVQPVGSPLSLECTVEGTSNPNLYWYRQAAGRGLQLLFYSVGIGQISSEVPQNLSASRPQDRQFILSSKKLLLSDSGFYLCAWSGGGYTQYFGPGTRLTVL.

The rearrangement uses TRBV19 and TRBJ2-7; TRBD2 might be the D (5 bases). The germline V gene has CDR1 LNHDA and CDR2 SQIVND (reference sequence). The V end lost 7 bases, the J end lost 6 bases, and 25 bases lay between the germline ends. The CDR3 length is 16 residues. The CDR3 DNA follows: TGTGCCAGTACCAAAGGTAGGACTGACCGGGCGAGCGAGCAGTACTTC. This sequence encodes CASTKGRTDRASEQYF.

The chain employs TRBV5-6 and TRBJ2-5; 12 nucleotides align to TRBD2. The assigned J gene may be wrong: the sequence end matches TRBJ2-7 better. CDR1 is SGHDT, CDR2 YYEEEE, per germline. This CDR3 spans 17 amino acids. In DNA form, the CDR3 reads TGTGCCAGCAGCCCCCCGGGACTAGCGGGCCCCTCCTACGAGCAGTACTTC. Its protein is CASSPPGLAGPSYEQYF.

This clone was counted a single time. The chain links TRBV7-2 to TRBJ2-1; 7 bases are a match to TRBD2. Germline CDR1 reads SGHTA; CDR2 reads FQGNSA. CDR3 size: 14 residues. Trimming removed 7 bases from V and 9 bases from J; junction bases left unmatched: 12. The CDR3 nucleotides are TGTGCCAGCACGGTGGCGGGAGAGTATGTTGAGCAGTTCTTC. This translates into CASTVAGEYVEQFF.

The chain employs TRBV6-1 and TRBJ1-5; TRBD1 matches 9 bases. The CDR3 runs 18 residues. The J segment lost 0 bases and the V segment lost 4 bases, leaving 10 bases of the junction unmatched. The germline V gene encodes CDR1 MNHNS and CDR2 SASEGT. DNA of the CDR3: TGTGCCAGCAGTGGGGGACAGGGATACTCGTATAGCAATCAGCCCCAGCATTTT. Its translation is CASSGGQGYSYSNQPQHF.

This sequence joins TRBV4-1 and TRBJ2-3, with 15 positions matching TRBD2. Per the germline V gene, CDR1 is MGHRA and CDR2 is YSYEKL. The CDR3 runs 22 residues. Trimming cost V 4 bases and J 0 bases; bases outside gene matches: 17. CDR3 loop: CASSRLTAPGLAGGKSTDTQYF. CDR3 bases: TGCGCCAGCAGCCGCCTAACCGCTCCGGGACTAGCGGGGGGAAAAAGCACAGATACGCAGTATTTT.

The rearrangement uses TRBV7-2 and TRBJ1-2; D gene unclear. CDR3 size: 14 residues. Germline V CDR1 and CDR2: SGHTA, FQGNSA. V was shortened by 0 bases and J by 2 bases, with 7 bases between the two germline ends. The CDR3 reads CASSLARENYGYTF. For the CDR3, the DNA is TGTGCCAGCAGCTTAGCGCGGGAGAACTATGGCTACACCTTC.

The V call is TRBV29-1, the J call TRBJ2-2; 11 bases are shared with TRBD1. V lost 3 bases, J lost 6 bases, and 0 bases stayed unmatched. Germline V CDR1 and CDR2: SQVTM, ANQGSEA. The CDR3 runs to 13 residues. The CDR3, as DNA: TGCAGCGTTGAGGGACAGGGGGCCGGGGAGCTGTTTTTT. It is translated as CSVEGQGAGELFF.

This clone was counted between two and nine times. This chain links TRBV11-2 with TRBJ1-4; D may be TRBD1 (5 bases). The CDR3 is 14 amino acids. Trimming removed 5 bases from V and 7 bases from J, with 14 bases in between. Germline lookup yields CDR1 SGHAT and CDR2 FQNNGV. The CDR3 coding sequence is TGTGCCAGCAGCCAAGACAGTTTGGGTGAAAAACTGTTTTTT. Its protein is CASSQDSLGEKLFF.

This clone has a handful of counts. DNA of the CDR3: TGTGCCAGCAGCTTATCGCTCGGGACAGCGGAAGAGACCCAGTACTTC. This encodes CASSLSLGTAEETQYF. The gene calls are TRBV7-2 and TRBJ2-5, with 7 nucleotides matching TRBD1. Per the germline V gene, CDR1 is SGHTA and CDR2 is FQGNSA. The CDR3 runs 16 residues. With 2 bases clipped from V and 3 bases from J, the junction kept 9 bases outside the gene matches.

This clone came up a few times. The rearrangement uses TRBV7-6 and TRBJ1-4, with D perhaps TRBD1 (6 bases). V dropped 5 bases and J dropped 4 bases, with 11 bases sitting between them. Looked up from germline, CDR1 is SGHVS and CDR2 is FNYEAQ. The CDR3 consists of 14 residues. The CDR3 region has the DNA TGTGCCAGCAGCCCGGACAGACTTAATGAAAAACTGTTTTTT. Amino acids: CASSPDRLNEKLFF.

This clone was detected only a few times. V gene TRBV19 combines with J gene TRBJ2-1; D not resolved. Germline V gene sequence: CDR1 LNHDA, CDR2 SQIVND (reference sequence). The germline V and J ends were trimmed by 5 bases and 15 bases, with 17 bases remaining between them. The CDR3 is 12 residues long. Here the CDR3 DNA reads TGTGCCAGTAGTTCCGGGTTCTCGATGAGGTTCTTC. Residues: CASSSGFSMRFF.

The CDR3 sequence is CASSPGQDSNQPQHF. CDR3 nucleotide sequence: TGCGCCAGCAGCCCGGGACAGGATAGCAATCAGCCCCAGCATTTT. The V and J genes are TRBV5-1 and TRBJ1-5; TRBD1 matches at 8 bases. J gave up 0 bases and V 4 bases, and 3 bases lay outside the gene matches. This CDR3 region has 15 residues. Germline CDR1 SGHRS, CDR2 YFSETQ.

The CDR3 DNA is TGCGCCAGCACGGACCCTCCGGGGAAGGTCGGGGAGCTGTTTTTT. Protein product: CASTDPPGKVGELFF. The chain has TRBV10-1 and TRBJ2-2; a possible D gene is TRBD2 (5 bases). The V end lost 7 bases, the J end lost 7 bases, and 19 bases lay between the germline ends. CDR1 and CDR2 from the germline V gene are WNHNN and SYGVQD (reference sequence). This CDR3 spans 15 amino acids.

This clone appeared a few times. The chain carries TRBV7-6 and TRBJ2-3, with a possible D match to TRBD2 (7 bases). The CDR3 consists of 17 residues. Germline V gene data show CDR1 as SGHVS and CDR2 as FNYEAQ. Trimming shortened V by 1 base and J by 0 bases, and 14 bases separated the two germline ends. The CDR3: CASSLGGGAVSTDTQYF. The DNA of the CDR3 is TGTGCCAGCAGCTTAGGAGGGGGGGCCGTGAGCACAGATACGCAGTATTTT.

About this clone: This CDR3 is also generated by other DNA sequences in the sample. The gene calls are TRBV5-1 and TRBJ2-5; possible D gene TRBD1, 6 bases. Germline V lookup: CDR1 SGHRS, CDR2 YFSETQ. The V and J ends lost 0 bases and 5 bases respectively, with 17 bases between them. This CDR3 comprises 16 residues. The CDR3 loop reads CASSLVTGSSGETQYF. The DNA of the CDR3 is TGCGCCAGCAGCTTGGTCACAGGGAGTTCCGGGGAGACCCAGTACTTC.

The sample holds a few counts of this clone. The V gene is TRBV20-1, the J gene TRBJ1-5, with D maybe TRBD1 (5 bases). From germline, CDR1 is DFQATT and CDR2 SNEGSKA (reference sequence). The CDR3 loop spans 10 amino acids. V was cut by 6 bases and J by 9 bases, with 9 bases left in between. The DNA of the CDR3 is TGCAGTGCGGTGGGGCCGCCCCAGCATTTT. This sequence encodes CSAVGPPQHF.

The chain uses TRBV6-5 and TRBJ2-1; TRBD2 matches 7 bases. CDR1 MNHEY and CDR2 SVGAGI come from the germline V gene. This CDR3 is 14 amino acids long. V dropped 10 bases and J dropped 6; count of bases not matched to a gene: 12. The CDR3 DNA sequence: TGTGCCACCCACCTAGCGGCCCACCCCAATGAGCAGTTCTTC. It encodes CATHLAAHPNEQFF.

The chain employs TRBV30 and TRBJ1-2; TRBD1 matches 7 bases. After removal of 2 bases from V and 5 bases from J, the junction contained 11 bases not matched to a gene. Germline values: CDR1 GTSNPN, CDR2 SVGIG (reference sequence). The CDR3 loop spans 15 amino acids. The DNA for the CDR3 is TGTGCCTGGAGTCACGACAGCCCCAGGGGGTATGGCTACACCTTC. It codes for CAWSHDSPRGYGYTF.

The rearrangement uses TRBV4-2 and TRBJ2-1; 12 positions agree with TRBD1. The germline V gene has CDR1 LGHNA and CDR2 YNFKEQ. CDR3 length: 15 amino acids. V shed 4 bases and J 7 bases; nucleotides not matched to a gene: 5. CDR3 nucleotides: TGTGCCAGCAGCCCGGGACAGGGGGCTTTTAATGAGCAGTTCTTC. As protein: CASSPGQGAFNEQFF.

The chain employs TRBV7-8 and TRBJ2-5, with unresolved D. Trimming cost V 2 bases and J 1 base, with 11 bases left between them. Germline V gene sequence: CDR1 SGHVS, CDR2 FQNEAQ. This CDR3 has 15 amino acids. The CDR3 DNA reads TGTGCCAGCAGCTTACGTTTGTCCTTCCAAGAGACCCAGTACTTC. Translation gives CASSLRLSFQETQYF.